A selection of T cell receptor beta chains follows, all from one sample in a study of vaccination and CD4 T cells after COVID-19. What these receptors recognize is not known. Using its own MiXCR run on the PCR reads, TCRdb lists one record per CDR3 protein. Of about 14,000 distinct CDR3 sequences in the sample, approximately 55% are singletons; the top ten hold around 9.1%. The sequences come from CD4+ T cells from blood, cultured in vitro, collected before SARS-CoV-2 vaccination. The receptor source for this set is a human donor who had recovered from COVID-19. The CDR3 runs from the conserved cysteine through the conserved F or W. The order of the fields is clone size, J gene, V gene, D gene, CDR3 protein, CDR3 DNA. The D gene is left open where the match is weak. Rows give clone size only sometimes, using once, few, many, or a class for an expanded clone.

NA,TRBJ2-5,TRBV7-5,NA,CISVPEASAGGQGYEETQYF,NA
NA,TRBJ2-5,TRBV20-1,NA,CTWGYAETQYF,TGCACTTGGGGGTACGCGGAGACCCAGTACTTC
few,TRBJ1-2,TRBV6-5,TRBD1,CASSYADRASGYTF,TGTGCCAGCAGTTACGCGGACAGGGCCAGTGGCTACACCTTC
NA,TRBJ2-1,TRBV24-1,TRBD2,CATSEPGTSGYNEQFF,TGTGCCACCAGTGAGCCCGGGACTAGCGGTTACAATGAGCAGTTCTTC
NA,TRBJ2-3,TRBV20-1,TRBD2,CSAGTRGLAGGPITDTQYF,TGCAGTGCTGGAACCCGGGGACTAGCGGGAGGGCCGATCACAGATACGCAGTATTTT
NA,TRBJ1-1,TRBV10-3,NA,CAIRREMNTEAFF,TGTGCCATCCGTCGGGAAATGAACACTGAAGCTTTCTTT
few,TRBJ2-1,TRBV7-8,NA,CASSFRRDNNEQFF,TGTGCCAGCAGCTTCCGGCGGGATAACAATGAGCAGTTCTTC
few,TRBJ2-3,TRBV7-3,NA,CASSRSGRSTDTQYF,TGTGCCAGCAGCAGGAGCGGCCGGAGCACAGATACGCAGTATTTT
NA,TRBJ2-2,TRBV7-3,NA,CASSPQGLEGGELFF,TGTGCCAGCAGCCCACAGGGGCTGGAGGGCGGGGAGCTGTTTTTT
NA,TRBJ2-3,TRBV2,NA,CASREGLIDTQYF,TGTGCCAGCAGGGAGGGGCTCATCGATACGCAGTATTTT
NA,TRBJ2-1,TRBV28,TRBD2,CASSLSLASGSSGSEFF,TGTGCCAGCAGTTTATCTTTGGCTAGCGGGAGTTCCGGCTCCGAGTTCTTC
NA,TRBJ2-5,TRBV6-8,NA,CASSYSGAAERQETQYF,TGTGCCAGCAGTTACTCGGGGGCTGCGGAGCGCCAAGAGACCCAGTACTTC
once,TRBJ1-2,TRBV20-1,NA,CSARDTSTGPNYGYTF,TGCAGTGCTAGAGACACATCTACAGGGCCCAACTATGGCTACACCTTC
NA,TRBJ2-5,TRBV30,NA,CAWSASRNQETQYF,TGTGCCTGGAGTGCTTCTCGCAACCAAGAGACCCAGTACTTC
NA,TRBJ1-1,TRBV7-9,NA,CASSLSGLNTEAFF,TGTGCCAGCAGCTTATCTGGGTTGAACACTGAAGCTTTCTTT